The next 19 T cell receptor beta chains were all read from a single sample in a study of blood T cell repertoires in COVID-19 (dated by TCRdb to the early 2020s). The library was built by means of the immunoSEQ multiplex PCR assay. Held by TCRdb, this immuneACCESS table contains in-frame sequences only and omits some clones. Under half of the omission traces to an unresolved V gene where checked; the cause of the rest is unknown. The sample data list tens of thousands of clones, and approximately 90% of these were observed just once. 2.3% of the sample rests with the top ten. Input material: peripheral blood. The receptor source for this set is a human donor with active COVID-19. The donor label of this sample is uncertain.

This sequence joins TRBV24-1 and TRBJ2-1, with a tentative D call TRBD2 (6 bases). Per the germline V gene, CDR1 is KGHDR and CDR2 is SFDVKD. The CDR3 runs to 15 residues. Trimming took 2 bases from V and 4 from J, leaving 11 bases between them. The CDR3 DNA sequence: TGTGCCACCAGTGATTCTCGGGACTTTTACAATGAGCAGTTCTTC. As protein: CATSDSRDFYNEQFF.

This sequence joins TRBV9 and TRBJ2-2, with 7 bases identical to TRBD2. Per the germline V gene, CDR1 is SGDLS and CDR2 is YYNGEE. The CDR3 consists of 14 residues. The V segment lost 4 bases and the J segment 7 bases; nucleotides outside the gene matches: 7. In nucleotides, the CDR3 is TGTGCCAGCAGCCCAGGCGGGGGTGTCGGGGAGCTGTTTTTT. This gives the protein CASSPGGGVGELFF.

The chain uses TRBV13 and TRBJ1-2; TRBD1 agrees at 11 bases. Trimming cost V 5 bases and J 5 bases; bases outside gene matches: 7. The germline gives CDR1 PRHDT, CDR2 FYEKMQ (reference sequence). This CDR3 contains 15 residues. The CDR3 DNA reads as TGTGCCAGCAGCACCTGGACAGGGGGCGGATATGGCTACACCTTC. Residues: CASSTWTGGGYGYTF.

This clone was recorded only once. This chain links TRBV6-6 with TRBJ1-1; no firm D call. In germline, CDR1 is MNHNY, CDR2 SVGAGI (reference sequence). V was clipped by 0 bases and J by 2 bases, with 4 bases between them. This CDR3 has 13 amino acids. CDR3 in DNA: TGTGCCAGCAGTTACTCACAAAACACTGAAGCTTTCTTT. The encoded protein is CASSYSQNTEAFF.

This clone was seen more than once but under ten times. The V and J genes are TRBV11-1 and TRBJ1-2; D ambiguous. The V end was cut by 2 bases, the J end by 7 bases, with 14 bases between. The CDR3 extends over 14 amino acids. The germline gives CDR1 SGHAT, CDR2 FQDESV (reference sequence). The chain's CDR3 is CASSLRSARSGYTF. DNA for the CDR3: TGTGCCAGCAGCTTAAGGAGTGCGAGGTCTGGCTACACCTTC. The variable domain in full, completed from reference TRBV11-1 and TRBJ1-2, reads EAEVAQSPRYKITEKSQAVAFWCDPISGHATLYWYRQILGQGPELLVQFQDESVVDDSQLPKDRFSAERLKGVDSTLKIQPAELGDSAMYLCASSLRSARSGYTFGSGTRLTVV.

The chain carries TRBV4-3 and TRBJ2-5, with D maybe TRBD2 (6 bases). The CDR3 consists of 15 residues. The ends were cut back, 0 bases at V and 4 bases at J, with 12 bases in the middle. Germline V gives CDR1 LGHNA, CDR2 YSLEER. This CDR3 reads CASSQEVGGRETQYF. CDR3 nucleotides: TGCGCCAGCAGCCAAGAGGTGGGGGGACGAGAGACCCAGTACTTC.

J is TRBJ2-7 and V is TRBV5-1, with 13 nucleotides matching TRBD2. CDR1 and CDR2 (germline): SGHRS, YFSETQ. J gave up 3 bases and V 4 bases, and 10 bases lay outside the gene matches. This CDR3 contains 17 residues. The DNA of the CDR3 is TGCGCCAGCAGCCCTGGACTAGCGGGGGCCCTAGACTACGAGCAGTACTTC. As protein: CASSPGLAGALDYEQYF.

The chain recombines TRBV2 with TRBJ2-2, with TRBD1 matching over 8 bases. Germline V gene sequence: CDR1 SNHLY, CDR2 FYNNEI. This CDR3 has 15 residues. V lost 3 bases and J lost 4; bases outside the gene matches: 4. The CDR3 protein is CASSDAGGTTGELFF. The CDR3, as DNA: TGTGCCAGCAGTGATGCAGGGGGCACCACCGGGGAGCTGTTTTTT.

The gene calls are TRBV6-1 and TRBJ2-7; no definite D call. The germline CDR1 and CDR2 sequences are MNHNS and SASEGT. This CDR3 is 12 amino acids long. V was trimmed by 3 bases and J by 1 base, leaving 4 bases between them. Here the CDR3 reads CASSDGSYEQYF. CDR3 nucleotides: TGTGCCAGCAGTGACGGGTCCTACGAGCAGTACTTC.

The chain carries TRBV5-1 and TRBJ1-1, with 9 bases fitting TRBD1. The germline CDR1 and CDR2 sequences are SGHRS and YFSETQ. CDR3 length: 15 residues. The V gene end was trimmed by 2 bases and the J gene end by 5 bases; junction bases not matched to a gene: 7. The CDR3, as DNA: TGCGCCAGCAGCTTTATCTCCGGGACAGGGACTGAAGCTTTCTTT. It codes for CASSFISGTGTEAFF.

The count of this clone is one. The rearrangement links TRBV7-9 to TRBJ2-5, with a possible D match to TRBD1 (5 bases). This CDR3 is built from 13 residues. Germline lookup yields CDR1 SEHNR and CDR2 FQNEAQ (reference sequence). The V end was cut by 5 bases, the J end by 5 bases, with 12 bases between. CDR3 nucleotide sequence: TGTGCCAGCAGCCTACAGGCCCAGGAGACCCAGTACTTC. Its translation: CASSLQAQETQYF. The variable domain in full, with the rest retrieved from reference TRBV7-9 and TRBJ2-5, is DTGVSQNPRHKITKRGQNVTFRCDPISEHNRLYWYRQTLGQGPEFLTYFQNEAQLEKSRLLSDRFSAERPKGSFSTLEIQRTEQGDSAMYLCASSLQAQETQYFGPGTRLLVL.

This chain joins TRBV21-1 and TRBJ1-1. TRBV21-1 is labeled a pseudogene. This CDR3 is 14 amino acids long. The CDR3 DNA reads TGTGCCAGCAGCAGTCCCGGGGAGGGCACTGAAGCTTTCTTT. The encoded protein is CASSSPGEGTEAFF.

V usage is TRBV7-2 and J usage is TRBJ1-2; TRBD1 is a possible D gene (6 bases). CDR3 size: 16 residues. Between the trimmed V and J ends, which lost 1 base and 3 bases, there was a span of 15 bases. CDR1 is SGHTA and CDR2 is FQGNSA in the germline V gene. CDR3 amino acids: CASSLVVVQGDYGYTF. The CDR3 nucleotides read TGTGCCAGCAGCTTAGTAGTGGTACAGGGTGACTATGGCTACACCTTC.

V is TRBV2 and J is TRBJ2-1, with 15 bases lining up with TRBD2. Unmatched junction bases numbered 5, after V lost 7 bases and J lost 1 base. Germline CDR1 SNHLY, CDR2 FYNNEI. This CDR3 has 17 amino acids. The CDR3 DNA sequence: TGTGCCAGCATCCGGACTAGCGGGGGGGATTCCTACAATGAGCAGTTCTTC. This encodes CASIRTSGGDSYNEQFF.

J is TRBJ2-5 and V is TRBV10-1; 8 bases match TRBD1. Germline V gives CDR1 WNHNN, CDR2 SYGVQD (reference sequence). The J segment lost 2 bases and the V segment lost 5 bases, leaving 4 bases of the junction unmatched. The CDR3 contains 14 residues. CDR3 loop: CASSRDRPQETQYF. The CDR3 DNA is TGCGCCAGCAGTAGGGACAGGCCTCAAGAGACCCAGTACTTC.

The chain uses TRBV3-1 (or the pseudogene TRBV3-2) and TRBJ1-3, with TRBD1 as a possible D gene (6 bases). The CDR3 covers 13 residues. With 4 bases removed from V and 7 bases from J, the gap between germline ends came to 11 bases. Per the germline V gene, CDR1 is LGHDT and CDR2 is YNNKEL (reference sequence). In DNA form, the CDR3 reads TGTGCCAGCAGCCTAGTACAGGGCAACACCATATATTTT. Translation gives CASSLVQGNTIYF.

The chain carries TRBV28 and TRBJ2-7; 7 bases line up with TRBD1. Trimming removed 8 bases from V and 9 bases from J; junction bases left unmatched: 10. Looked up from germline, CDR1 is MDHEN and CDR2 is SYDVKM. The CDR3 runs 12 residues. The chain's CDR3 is CASLGTALRQYF. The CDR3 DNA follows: TGTGCCAGCCTAGGGACAGCTCTCCGGCAGTACTTC.

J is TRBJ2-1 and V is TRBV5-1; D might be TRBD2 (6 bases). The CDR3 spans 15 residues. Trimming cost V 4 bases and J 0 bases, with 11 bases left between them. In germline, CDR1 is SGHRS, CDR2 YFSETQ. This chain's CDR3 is CASSGGLSSYNEQFF. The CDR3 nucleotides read TGCGCCAGCAGCGGGGGGTTGAGCTCCTACAATGAGCAGTTCTTC.

In DNA form, the CDR3 reads TGTGCCAGCAGCTTAGTTGCGCCTCAGCCCCAGCATTTT. It is translated as CASSLVAPQPQHF. This rearrangement joins TRBV7-2 to TRBJ1-5, with D unclear. The CDR3 has 13 amino acids. From germline, CDR1 is SGHTA and CDR2 FQGNSA. V was pared by 1 base and J by 6 bases, with 7 bases between.